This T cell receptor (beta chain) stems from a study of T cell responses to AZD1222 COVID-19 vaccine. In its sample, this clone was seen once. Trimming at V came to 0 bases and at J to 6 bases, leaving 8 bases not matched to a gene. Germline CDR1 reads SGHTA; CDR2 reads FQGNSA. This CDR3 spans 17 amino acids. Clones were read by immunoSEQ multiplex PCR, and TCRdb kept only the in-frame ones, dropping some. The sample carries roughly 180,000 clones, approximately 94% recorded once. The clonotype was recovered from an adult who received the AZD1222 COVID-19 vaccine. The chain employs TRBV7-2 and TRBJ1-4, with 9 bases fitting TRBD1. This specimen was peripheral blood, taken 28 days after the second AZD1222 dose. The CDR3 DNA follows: TGTGCCAGCAGCTTAGCGGTTCCGGGACAGGGATATGAAAAACTGTTTTTT. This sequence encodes CASSLAVPGQGYEKLFF.